This paragraph reports one T cell receptor beta chain. The germline CDR1 and CDR2 sequences are SGHAT and FQNNGV. The CDR3 is 15 residues long. This entry comes from a study of cytomegalovirus exposure and HLA in healthy donors. PCR primers comprised 60 Vbeta and 13 Jbeta primers. The protocol was immunoSEQ multiplex PCR, while the TCRdb copy is restricted to in-frame clones and leaves out a portion. The sample holds 100,000 or so clones, under 80% seen once. The chain employs TRBV11-2 and TRBJ2-5; 9 bases fit TRBD2. Matching the DNA end better, TRBJ2-7 makes the J call doubtful. This clonotype was obtained from a woman aged 50 to 60 in good health and CMV-seropositive. The sequenced material came from PBMCs. The CDR3 DNA is TGTGCCAGCAGCTTAGGACTAGCGGACCGCAACGAGCAGTACTTC. Protein: CASSLGLADRNEQYF.